The clone carrying this T cell receptor (beta chain) was recorded many times. V shed 4 bases and J shed 5 bases, with 8 bases lying between them. The CDR3 is 11 amino acids. Per germline, CDR1 DFQATT and CDR2 SNEGSKA (reference sequence). These data belong to a study of regulatory T cells in long-lasting Graves disease. Arm-PCR of CDR3 regions and iRepertoire HTBI primers were used to build TCR beta libraries. MiXCR, applied by TCRdb to the multiplex PCR reads, yields one record per CDR3 protein. The sample holds 450,000 to 700,000 distinct CDR3 sequences, approximately 13% seen once. Stated time point: newly diagnosed GD, antithyroid drugs for less than 3 months. From PBMCs, RNA was extracted and then used to make the TCR library. The same sample was also used in a study of T cells in Graves' hyperthyroidism and ophthalmopathy.

The sequence was obtained from a man aged 30-40 years with Graves disease. The sequencing used peripheral blood mononuclear cells (PBMCs), collected at new diagnosis, from a patient treated with antithyroid drugs. V and J are TRBV20-1 and TRBJ2-5; D uncertain. For the CDR3, the DNA is TGCAGTGCTACCCCCGAGGAGACCCAGTACTTC. It codes for CSATPEETQYF.